Below are 31 T cell receptor beta chains sequenced from a single sample in a study of T cells after posttransplantation cyclophosphamide. TCRdb's table, derived via immunoSEQ multiplex PCR, lists solely in-frame clones and lacks some. The sample has some 66,000 clones, roughly 95% seen once. The sample was PBMCs. The receptors were gathered from a woman in her twenties or thirties in good health and a related stem cell transplant donor.

This clone was counted once. The rearrangement links TRBV19 to TRBJ2-7, with 10 bases fitting TRBD1. CDR3 size: 16 residues. J lost 0 bases, V lost 5 bases, and 7 bases had no gene match. The germline CDR1 and CDR2 sequences are LNHDA and SQIVND (reference sequence). CDR3 residues: CASSAVRTGGSYEQYF. The CDR3 nucleotides read TGTGCCAGTAGTGCGGTCCGGACAGGGGGCTCCTACGAGCAGTACTTC.

The CDR3, as DNA: TGTGCCAGCAGCTCAGGGTACGAGCAGTACTTC. Residues: CASSSGYEQYF. The J gene is TRBJ2-7, the V gene TRBV9; D possibly corresponds to TRBD1 (5 bases). V was trimmed by 4 bases and J by 4 bases, leaving 6 bases between them. CDR1 SGDLS and CDR2 YYNGEE come from the germline V gene. The CDR3 consists of 11 residues.

By share, this clone ranks as medium-sized. V gene TRBV19 combines with J gene TRBJ2-7; tentative D call: TRBD1 (6 bases). The CDR3 is made up of 14 amino acids. The V end was cut by 5 bases, the J end by 4 bases, with 15 bases between. Germline CDR1 and CDR2: LNHDA and SQIVND (reference sequence). CDR3 coding DNA: TGTGCCAGTAGTCAATCGGGACACAGTTACGAGCAGTACTTC. Its translation is CASSQSGHSYEQYF. Together with reference TRBV19 and TRBJ2-7, the CDR3 gives the full variable domain: DGGITQSPKYLFRKEGQNVTLSCEQNLNHDAMYWYRQDPGQGLRLIYYSQIVNDFQKGDIAEGYSVSREKKESFPLTVTSAQKNPTAFYLCASSQSGHSYEQYFGPGTRLTVT.

The rearrangement joins TRBV27 to TRBJ1-6; D may be TRBD1 (5 bases). Germline CDR1 and CDR2: MNHEY and SMNVEV (reference sequence). This CDR3 is built from 13 residues. The V end lost 4 bases, the J end lost 11 bases, and 12 bases lay between the germline ends. The CDR3 coding sequence is TGTGCCAGCAGTTCTCGACAGAGTGCACCCCTCCACTTT. Protein product: CASSSRQSAPLHF.

This chain joins TRBV6-1 and TRBJ2-2; TRBD1 is a possible D gene (6 bases). The CDR3 is 15 amino acids. Germline V gene lookup returns CDR1 MNHNS and CDR2 SASEGT. V was pared by 2 bases and J by 0 bases, with 7 bases between. In DNA, the CDR3 is TGTGCCAGCAGTGAATGGGACACGAACACCGGGGAGCTGTTTTTT. This encodes CASSEWDTNTGELFF.

The chain links TRBV18 to TRBJ2-1, with TRBD2 identical over 8 bases. CDR3 length: 14 amino acids. CDR1 is KGHSH, CDR2 LQKENI, per germline. With V trimmed by 3 bases and J by 7 bases, 5 bases remained unmatched. This chain's CDR3 is CASSPLAGRNEQFF. CDR3 coding DNA: TGTGCCAGCTCACCCTTAGCGGGGAGGAATGAGCAGTTCTTC.

The J gene is TRBJ1-1, the V gene TRBV10-3, with 10 positions matching TRBD1. V was clipped by 6 bases and J by 6 bases; unmatched bases: 7. Per germline, CDR1 ENHRY and CDR2 SYGVKD. This CDR3 has 14 residues. CDR3 amino acids: CAIRGTGEWPEAFF. DNA for the CDR3: TGTGCCATCAGAGGGACAGGGGAATGGCCTGAAGCTTTCTTT.

CDR3 residues: CASSYQQHQPQHF. For the CDR3, the DNA is TGTGCCAGCAGTTACCAACAGCATCAGCCCCAGCATTTT. The chain couples TRBV6-5 to TRBJ1-5, with D hard to call. The CDR3 length is 13 residues. V lost 2 bases, J lost 5 bases, and 7 bases lay in between. Germline CDR1 is MNHEY and CDR2 is SVGAGI.

Remarks on this clone: The same CDR3 also results from other DNA sequences found in this sample. The chain has TRBV11-3 and TRBJ2-2; TRBD1 matches 7 bases. The CDR3 covers 15 residues. Germline assignment: CDR1 SGHNT and CDR2 YENEEA. The junction had 6 bases not matched to a gene; V was cut back by 6 bases and J by 2 bases. The CDR3: CASSPRQGNTGELFF. The CDR3 DNA reads as TGTGCCAGCAGTCCTAGACAGGGAAACACCGGGGAGCTGTTTTTT.

The V gene is TRBV5-1, the J gene TRBJ1-6, with TRBD1 matching over 7 bases. Germline V gives CDR1 SGHRS, CDR2 YFSETQ. V trimming: 7 bases; J trimming: 8 bases; junction bases outside the gene matches: 9. The CDR3 has 14 amino acids. CDR3 sequence (DNA): TGCGCCAGCTCTACTGAGGGGGCACATTCACCCCTCCACTTT. Translated, it gives CASSTEGAHSPLHF. Based on the CDR3 plus reference TRBV5-1 and TRBJ1-6, the full variable domain is KAGVTQTPRYLIKTRGQQVTLSCSPISGHRSVSWYQQTPGQGLQFLFEYFSETQRNKGNFPGRFSGRQFSNSRSEMNVSTLELGDSALYLCASSTEGAHSPLHFGNGTRLTVT.

The rearrangement uses TRBV14 and TRBJ1-2; unclear D gene. CDR1 and CDR2 from the germline V gene are SGHDN and FVKESK. This CDR3 is 13 amino acids long. V gave up 0 bases and J gave up 8 bases, with 10 bases separating them. The CDR3 bases are TGTGCCAGCAGCCAAGATTACGATAGGGGCTACACCTTC. This gives the protein CASSQDYDRGYTF.

This chain joins TRBV28 and TRBJ1-5; no definite D call. This CDR3 is 16 amino acids long. Germline lookup yields CDR1 MDHEN and CDR2 SYDVKM. V lost 5 bases to trimming and J lost 2 bases, with 16 bases between them. CDR3 nucleotide sequence: TGTGCCAGCAGTACAAACCCGCCCGGGGGCAATCAGCCCCAGCATTTT. It is translated as CASSTNPPGGNQPQHF.

This clone was observed many times. The rearrangement uses TRBV7-9 and TRBJ2-1; 12 bases are a match to TRBD2. Germline lookup yields CDR1 SEHNR and CDR2 FQNEAQ (reference sequence). After removal of 6 bases from V and 0 bases from J, the junction contained 12 bases not matched to a gene. The CDR3 runs to 19 residues. CDR3 sequence (DNA): TGTGCCAGCAGACGCGGACTAGCGGGGCGACCTAGCTCCTACAATGAGCAGTTCTTC. Amino acid sequence: CASRRGLAGRPSSYNEQFF.

This chain links TRBV5-1 with TRBJ2-3; the match to TRBD1 covers 7 bases. The germline gives CDR1 SGHRS, CDR2 YFSETQ. The CDR3 has 16 residues. V dropped 0 bases and J dropped 2; count of bases not matched to a gene: 6. The CDR3 region has the DNA TGCGCCAGCAGCTTGGAGGGGGCTCTTGACACAGATACGCAGTATTTT. Its translation is CASSLEGALDTDTQYF.

The rearrangement links TRBV11-2 to TRBJ2-6; D is uncertain. This CDR3 contains 14 residues. Germline V gives CDR1 SGHAT, CDR2 FQNNGV. V was shortened by 4 bases and J by 0 bases, with 4 bases between the two germline ends. CDR3 DNA: TGTGCCAGCAGCTGGAACTCTGGGGCCAACGTCCTGACTTTC. As protein: CASSWNSGANVLTF.

Details on this clone: Being one base from a much bigger clone, this may be a read error. This sequence joins TRBV4-2 and TRBJ2-3, with 11 bases identical to TRBD2. This CDR3 comprises 16 residues. The germline V gene encodes CDR1 LGHNA and CDR2 YNFKEQ. The CDR3 loop reads CASSLTLAGGGDMQYF. In DNA form, the CDR3 reads TGTGCCAGCAGTCTCACGTTAGCGGGGGGGGGCGATATGCAGTATTTT.

The genes are TRBV2 and TRBJ2-1, with 9 bases that match TRBD2. Germline assignment: CDR1 SNHLY and CDR2 FYNNEI. The CDR3 consists of 16 residues. The V and J ends lost 4 bases and 3 bases, in that order; junction bases with no gene match: 7. This CDR3 reads CASSGIGRGGYNEQFF. In DNA form, the CDR3 reads TGTGCCAGCAGTGGGATTGGGCGGGGGGGCTACAATGAGCAGTTCTTC. Based on the CDR3 plus reference TRBV2 and TRBJ2-1, the full variable domain is EPEVTQTPSHQVTQMGQEVILRCVPISNHLYFYWYRQILGQKVEFLVSFYNNEISEKSEIFDDQFSVERPDGSNFTLKIRSTKLEDSAMYFCASSGIGRGGYNEQFFGPGTRLTVL.

J is TRBJ1-6 and V is TRBV11-3; D might be TRBD1 (5 bases). V lost 6 bases and J 9 bases, leaving 9 bases between the germline ends. Germline V gene sequence: CDR1 SGHNT, CDR2 YENEEA. This CDR3 is 12 amino acids long. In DNA form, the CDR3 reads TGTGCCAGCAGACAGGAGGCTTCACCCCTCCACTTT. It is translated as CASRQEASPLHF.

This clone was seen more than once but under ten times. This chain uses TRBV5-1 with TRBJ1-2; D remains unclear. V gave up 4 bases and J gave up 8 bases, with 15 bases separating them. CDR1 and CDR2 (germline): SGHRS, YFSETQ. This CDR3 is built from 13 residues. Here the CDR3 DNA reads TGCGCCAGCAGCATCGACATTTCGCGGGGCTACACCTTC. This encodes CASSIDISRGYTF.

There are a few counts of this clone. The chain joins TRBV4-2 to TRBJ1-2; TRBD1 agrees at 7 bases. The V gene's germline CDR1 is LGHNA and CDR2 YNFKEQ. V was pared by 3 bases and J by 2 bases, with 3 bases of the junction left unmatched. CDR3 length: 14 residues. This CDR3 reads CASSHGTDNYGYTF. Written as DNA, the CDR3 is TGTGCCAGCAGCCACGGGACAGACAACTATGGCTACACCTTC.

V usage is TRBV5-6 and J usage is TRBJ2-4; a possible D gene is TRBD1 (6 bases). In germline, CDR1 is SGHDT, CDR2 YYEEEE. Deletions cut 0 bases from V and 12 bases from J, with 13 bases between. The CDR3 loop spans 13 amino acids. In DNA form, the CDR3 reads TGTGCCAGCAGCTTGGATACCGGGACAAATCAGTACTTC. It is translated as CASSLDTGTNQYF.

The rearrangement links TRBV11-2 to TRBJ1-4; D is unclear. Deletions cut 3 bases from V and 7 bases from J, with 12 bases between. The CDR3 loop spans 14 amino acids. Germline V lookup: CDR1 SGHAT, CDR2 FQNNGV. The CDR3 bases are TGTGCCAGCAGCTTTGGCTCTTTTCGTGAAAAACTGTTTTTT. Translating it yields CASSFGSFREKLFF.

The V call is TRBV7-8, the J call TRBJ2-7, with 7 bases fitting TRBD2. The CDR3 is made up of 15 amino acids. Germline V gene lookup returns CDR1 SGHVS and CDR2 FQNEAQ. Trimming cost V 5 bases and J 3 bases; bases outside gene matches: 10. In DNA, the CDR3 is TGTGCCAGCAGCCCTAGCAGCCTAGCGGTCTACGAGCAGTACTTC. It codes for CASSPSSLAVYEQYF.

This clone has a single count. The chain couples TRBV4-1 to TRBJ2-2; D is undetermined. Germline V gene lookup returns CDR1 MGHRA and CDR2 YSYEKL. V dropped 4 bases and J dropped 6 bases, with 12 bases sitting between them. This CDR3 is built from 14 residues. The CDR3 DNA reads as TGCGCCAGCAGCCTAACGGACCGGGCCGGGGAGCTGTTTTTT. It encodes CASSLTDRAGELFF.

The J gene is TRBJ2-7, the V gene TRBV5-6, with 13 bases identical to TRBD2. The germline V gene has CDR1 SGHDT and CDR2 YYEEEE. V lost 4 bases to trimming and J lost 2 bases; unmatched junction nucleotides: 3. The CDR3 spans 15 residues. The CDR3 here is CASSMGLAGPYEQYF. CDR3 DNA sequence: TGTGCCAGCAGCATGGGACTAGCGGGGCCCTACGAGCAGTACTTC.

The chain combines TRBV7-9 with TRBJ1-2; the match to TRBD1 covers 8 bases. The ends lost 1 base at V and 8 bases at J; junction bases unmatched: 9. CDR1 is SEHNR, CDR2 FQNEAQ, per germline (reference sequence). This CDR3 is 15 amino acids long. The CDR3 DNA follows: TGTGCCAGCAGCTTAGGTCAGAGGGACAGGCAAGGCTACACCTTC. Protein sequence: CASSLGQRDRQGYTF.

V is TRBV7-2 and J is TRBJ1-5, with 7 bases that match TRBD1. The V segment lost 5 bases and the J segment 9 bases; nucleotides outside the gene matches: 7. Germline CDR1 is SGHTA and CDR2 is FQGNSA. The CDR3 runs 13 residues. CDR3 region: CASSTAGGRPQHF. The DNA of the CDR3 is TGTGCCAGCAGCACGGCAGGGGGAAGGCCCCAGCATTTT.

The rearrangement uses TRBV2 and TRBJ2-2; no definite D call. CDR3 size: 14 residues. V dropped 4 bases and J dropped 5 bases, with 11 bases sitting between them. CDR1 is SNHLY and CDR2 is FYNNEI in the germline V gene. CDR3 coding DNA: TGTGCCAGCAGTGGGGCCCGGGTTACCGGGGAGCTGTTTTTT. Amino acids: CASSGARVTGELFF.

This clone occurred once. This chain uses TRBV2 with TRBJ1-1; D uncertain. Trimming left V 4 bases short and J 10 bases short, with 16 bases between. The CDR3 spans 13 residues. CDR1 and CDR2 (germline): SNHLY, FYNNEI. The CDR3 is CASSGNLLTGAFF. The DNA of the CDR3 is TGTGCCAGCAGTGGTAACCTCCTTACGGGAGCTTTCTTT.

V and J are TRBV19 and TRBJ2-2, with D possibly matching TRBD1 (6 bases). The CDR3 covers 14 residues. V lost 4 bases to trimming and J lost 2 bases, with 8 bases between them. Germline V lookup: CDR1 LNHDA, CDR2 SQIVND (reference sequence). CDR3 bases: TGTGCCAGTAGTAGGACAGAAAACACCGGGGAGCTGTTTTTT. Residues: CASSRTENTGELFF.

The chain couples TRBV7-2 to TRBJ2-7; TRBD2 is a possible D gene (5 bases). CDR3 size: 15 residues. Trimming shortened V by 2 bases and J by 2 bases, and 13 bases separated the two germline ends. Germline V CDR1 and CDR2: SGHTA, FQGNSA. This chain's CDR3 is CASSLQLGGAYEQYF. The CDR3 nucleotides read TGTGCCAGCAGCTTACAACTTGGAGGCGCCTACGAGCAGTACTTC.